Here is one T cell receptor beta chain with its context. From germline, CDR1 is KGHDR and CDR2 SFDVKD. CDR3 length equals 13 residues. Trimming shortened V by 7 bases and J by 8 bases, and 13 bases separated the two germline ends. The sample comes from a study of blood T cell repertoires in COVID-19. Across the study: Some COVID-19 samples were acute and others convalescent; all came from the United States, Italy and Spain. In each case, the material was cDNA or gDNA derived from T cells, B-cell-depleted T cells, or PBMCs.

Only in-frame clones appear in the TCRdb table, and some are missing; sequencing was by immunoSEQ multiplex PCR. This sample has approximately 290,000 clones, with approximately 92% found just once. The TCR sequence derives from a woman between 25 and 40 years old who had recovered from COVID-19. The chain recombines TRBV24-1 with TRBJ1-4, with D uncertain. Sequenced material: PBMCs or T cells enriched from blood (not recorded which). The CDR3 DNA is TGTGCCACCAGCACGGAGGGTGTGGAAAAACTGTTTTTT. This encodes CATSTEGVEKLFF.